These T cell receptor beta chains were read from a single sample in a study of Ad26.COV2.S vaccination and SARS-CoV-2 variants. The repertoire was sequenced with immunoSEQ multiplex PCR; TCRdb's copy has only in-frame clones and lacks some. Of roughly 320,000 clones listed, about 82% are singletons. The sequencing here drew on peripheral blood, taken in a trial of Ad26.COV2.S vaccine versus placebo. The receptors originated from a person between 18 and 65 years old who received the Ad26.COV2.S COVID-19 vaccine or a placebo. CDR3s include the opening cysteine and the closing phenylalanine or tryptophan. Each record gives: clone size, J gene, V gene, D gene, CDR3 DNA, CDR3 protein. A D gene is named only where the DNA matches it firmly. Expanded clones are given a class, and other clones once, few, many or no size at all.

>NA|TRBJ1-5|TRBV13|NA
TGTGCCAGCAGCAAAGACCCGTATCAGCCCCAGCATTTT
CASSKDPYQPQHF
>NA|TRBJ2-7|TRBV18|NA
TGTGCCAGCTCACTCTCCAGGGGGGCCTACGAGCAGTACTTC
CASSLSRGAYEQYF
>few|TRBJ2-7|TRBV3-1/TRBV3-2|NA
TGTGCCAGCAGCCAAGGGGAAGGACTAACCTACGAGCAGTACTTC
CASSQGEGLTYEQYF
>NA|TRBJ1-2|TRBV7-2|TRBD1
TGTGCCAGCAGCTTAGCAGGGGGCGTATCCGGCTACACCTTC
CASSLAGGVSGYTF
>NA|TRBJ2-1|TRBV6-6|NA
TGTGCCAGCAGTTCAGAACAGGGTTACAATGAGCAGTTCTTC
CASSSEQGYNEQFF
>NA|TRBJ1-1|TRBV4-1|NA
TGCGCCAGCAGTCCCGCCCCGGGCACTGAAGCTTTCTTT
CASSPAPGTEAFF
>NA|TRBJ1-1|TRBV9|NA
TGTGCCAGCAGCGTGGGACCTAGGGAGAACACTGAAGCTTTCTTT
CASSVGPRENTEAFF
>NA|TRBJ1-6|TRBV27|NA
TGTGCCAGCAGTCGCGGGGCAGGTCGACCCTCCTCGGCACCCCTCCACTTT
CASSRGAGRPSSAPLHF
>NA|TRBJ1-2|TRBV7-3|TRBD1
TGTGCCAGCAGCTCGGGACAGGGCCGATATGGCTACACCTTC
CASSSGQGRYGYTF
>NA|TRBJ2-3|TRBV24-1|TRBD2
TGTGCCACCAGTGATACTGCGGGGGGGAGCACAGATACGCAGTATTTT
CATSDTAGGSTDTQYF
>NA|TRBJ1-2|TRBV7-3|NA
TGTGCCAGCAGCTCTTCAGGGGACTATGGCTACACCTTC
CASSSSGDYGYTF
>NA|TRBJ2-5|TRBV3-1/TRBV3-2|NA
TGTGCCAGCAGCCAGGTGCTGGAGACCCAGTACTTC
CASSQVLETQYF
>NA|TRBJ1-2|TRBV6-5|TRBD1
TGTGCCAGCACCAAACAGGGGATTCCGGGTGGCTACACCTTC
CASTKQGIPGGYTF
>NA|TRBJ1-6|TRBV5-5|NA
TGTGCCAGCAGCTTTGGACAGCCGAATTCACCCCTCCACTTT
CASSFGQPNSPLHF
>NA|TRBJ1-3|TRBV5-1|TRBD1
TGCGCCAGCAGCTTGATGGGACAGGGGGCTGGAAACACCATATATTTT
CASSLMGQGAGNTIYF
>NA|TRBJ1-3|TRBV7-2|TRBD1
TGTGCCAGCAGCCTAGTTACAGGGGGCGTTGACTCTGGAAACACCATATATTTT
CASSLVTGGVDSGNTIYF
>NA|TRBJ2-1|TRBV7-2|TRBD2
TGTGCCAGCAGCGTCACTAGCGGGGCCTACAATGAGCAGTTCTTC
CASSVTSGAYNEQFF
>NA|TRBJ2-2|TRBV3-1/TRBV3-2|NA
TGTGCCAGCAGCCAAGGACAGATGAACACCGGGGAGCTGTTTTTT
CASSQGQMNTGELFF
>NA|TRBJ2-1|TRBV7-9|TRBD2
TGTGCCAGCAGCCCAATAGCGGGGGGATACTACAATGAGCAGTTCTTC
CASSPIAGGYYNEQFF
>NA|TRBJ1-3|TRBV11-3|NA
TGTGCCAGCAGCCCGGGAATAGGGACGCCCATATATTTT
CASSPGIGTPIYF
>NA|TRBJ2-7|TRBV4-3|TRBD1
TGCGCCAGCAGCCAAGAGAGGACAGGGGGGCCCATCTACGAGCAGTACTTC
CASSQERTGGPIYEQYF
>NA|TRBJ2-1|TRBV5-1|NA
TGCGCCAGCAGTTCTAGCGGAGGGGGCTACAATGAGCAGTTCTTC
CASSSSGGGYNEQFF
>NA|TRBJ2-5|TRBV10-3|TRBD2
TGTGCCATCAGTGAGTCGACTAGCTCAGAGACCCAGTACTTC
CAISESTSSETQYF
>NA|TRBJ1-6|TRBV27|NA
TGTGCCAGCAGTTTGCGGGGGGGAAATTCACCCCTCCACTTT
CASSLRGGNSPLHF
>once|TRBJ2-3|TRBV9|NA
TGTGCCAGCAGCGTAGGGGGTAGTTCCACAGATACGCAGTATTTT
CASSVGGSSTDTQYF
>NA|TRBJ2-4|TRBV29-1|NA
TGCAGCGTTGGCGGTGGAAAAAACATTCAGTACTTC
CSVGGGKNIQYF
>NA|TRBJ1-1|TRBV6-5|TRBD1
TGTGCCAGCAGTAGGGACAGAATGGGATCTGAAGCTTTCTTT
CASSRDRMGSEAFF
>NA|TRBJ1-4|TRBV18|TRBD1
TGTGCCAGCTCACCACTTACAGGGGTTAATGAAAAACTGTTTTTT
CASSPLTGVNEKLFF
>NA|TRBJ2-2|TRBV4-3|TRBD1
TGCGCCAGCAGCCAAGACCTACCGGGACAGGGTGACACCGGGGAGCTGTTTTTT
CASSQDLPGQGDTGELFF
>few|TRBJ2-3|TRBV6-4|TRBD2
TGTGCCAGCAGCCGGACTAGCGGGGGGACAGATACGCAGTATTTT
CASSRTSGGTDTQYF
>NA|TRBJ2-3|TRBV2|TRBD1
TGTGCCAGCAGACTACTTGACAGGGGAGTAACAGATACGCAGTATTTT
CASRLLDRGVTDTQYF
>NA|TRBJ2-2|TRBV24-1|NA
TGTGCCACCAGTGAACAGGGAACCGGGGAGCTGTTTTTT
CATSEQGTGELFF
>NA|TRBJ1-1|TRBV29-1|TRBD1
TGCAGCGTTGAAAGGGACAGCAACACTGAAGCTTTCTTT
CSVERDSNTEAFF
>NA|TRBJ2-7|TRBV7-2|NA
TGTGCCAGCAGCTTAAGCGGAGTGGGCTACGAGCAGTACTTC
CASSLSGVGYEQYF
>NA|TRBJ1-2|TRBV7-9|NA
TGTGCCAGCAGCTCCGGTGTCAGCTATGGCTACACCTTC
CASSSGVSYGYTF
>few|TRBJ2-6|TRBV11-2|TRBD1
TGTGCCAGCAGCGAATCGACAGGGTCTGGGGCCAACGTCCTGACTTTC
CASSESTGSGANVLTF
>NA|TRBJ2-5|TRBV6-2/TRBV6-3|NA
TGTGCCAGCAGTTACTCGAACAGGGTACAGACCCAGTACTTC
CASSYSNRVQTQYF
>NA|TRBJ1-2|TRBV5-4|NA
TGTGCCAGCAGCAGGGACACCTGGAACTATGGCTACACCTTC
CASSRDTWNYGYTF
>NA|TRBJ1-3|TRBV13|NA
TGTGCCAGCAGCCCAGAGGGGGCTGGAAACACCATATATTTT
CASSPEGAGNTIYF
>NA|TRBJ2-1|TRBV5-1|NA
TGCGCCAGCAGCCTAACCGCACAGGGAAGGAAGAATGAGCAGTTCTTC
CASSLTAQGRKNEQFF